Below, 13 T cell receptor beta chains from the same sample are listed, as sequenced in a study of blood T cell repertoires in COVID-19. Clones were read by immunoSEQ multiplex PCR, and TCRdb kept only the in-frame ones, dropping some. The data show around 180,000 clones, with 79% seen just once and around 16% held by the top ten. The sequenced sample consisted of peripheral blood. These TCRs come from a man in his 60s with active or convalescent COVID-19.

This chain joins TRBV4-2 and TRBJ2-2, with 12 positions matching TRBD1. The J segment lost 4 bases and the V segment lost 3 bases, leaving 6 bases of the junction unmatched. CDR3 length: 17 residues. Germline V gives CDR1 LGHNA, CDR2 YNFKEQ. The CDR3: CASSQGDRGHFTGELFF. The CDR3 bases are TGTGCCAGCAGCCAGGGGGACAGGGGGCATTTCACCGGGGAGCTGTTTTTT.

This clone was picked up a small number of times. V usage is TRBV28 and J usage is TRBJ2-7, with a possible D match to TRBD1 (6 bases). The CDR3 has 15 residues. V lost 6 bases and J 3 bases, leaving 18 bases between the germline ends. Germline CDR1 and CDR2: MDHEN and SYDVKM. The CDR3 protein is CASRPTGFNNYEQYF. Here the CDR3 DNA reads TGTGCCAGCAGGCCCACAGGGTTCAATAACTACGAGCAGTACTTC. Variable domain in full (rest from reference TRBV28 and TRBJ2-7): DVKVTQSSRYLVKRTGEKVFLECVQDMDHENMFWYRQDPGLGLRLIYFSYDVKMKEKGDIPEGYSVSREKKERFSLILESASTNQTSMYLCASRPTGFNNYEQYFGPGTRLTVT.

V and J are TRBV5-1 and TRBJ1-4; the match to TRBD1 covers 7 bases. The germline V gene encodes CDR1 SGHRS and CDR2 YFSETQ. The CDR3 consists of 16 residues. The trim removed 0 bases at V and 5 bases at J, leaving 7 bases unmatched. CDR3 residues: CASSLEYRGENEKLFF. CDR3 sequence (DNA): TGCGCCAGCAGCTTGGAATACAGGGGAGAGAATGAAAAACTGTTTTTT. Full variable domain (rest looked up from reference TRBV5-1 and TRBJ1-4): KAGVTQTPRYLIKTRGQQVTLSCSPISGHRSVSWYQQTPGQGLQFLFEYFSETQRNKGNFPGRFSGRQFSNSRSEMNVSTLELGDSALYLCASSLEYRGENEKLFFGSGTQLSVL.

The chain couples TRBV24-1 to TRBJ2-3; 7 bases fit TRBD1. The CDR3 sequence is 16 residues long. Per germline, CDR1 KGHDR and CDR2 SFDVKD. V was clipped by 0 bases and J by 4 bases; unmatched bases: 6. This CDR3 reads CATSDLRQGGADTQYF. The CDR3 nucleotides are TGTGCCACCAGTGATTTGAGACAGGGTGGGGCAGATACGCAGTATTTT.

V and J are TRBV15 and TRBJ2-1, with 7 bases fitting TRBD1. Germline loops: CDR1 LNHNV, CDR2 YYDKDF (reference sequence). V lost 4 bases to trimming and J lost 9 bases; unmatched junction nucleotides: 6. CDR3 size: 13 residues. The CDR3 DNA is TGTGCCACCAGCATAGGGACAGCGGCTGAGCAGTTCTTC. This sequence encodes CATSIGTAAEQFF.

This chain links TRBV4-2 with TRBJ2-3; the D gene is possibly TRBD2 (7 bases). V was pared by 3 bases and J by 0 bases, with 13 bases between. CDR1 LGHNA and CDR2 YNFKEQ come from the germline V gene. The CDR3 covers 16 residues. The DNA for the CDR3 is TGTGCCAGCAGCCAGGGGGGGGCGGCTAGCACAGATACGCAGTATTTT. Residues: CASSQGGAASTDTQYF.

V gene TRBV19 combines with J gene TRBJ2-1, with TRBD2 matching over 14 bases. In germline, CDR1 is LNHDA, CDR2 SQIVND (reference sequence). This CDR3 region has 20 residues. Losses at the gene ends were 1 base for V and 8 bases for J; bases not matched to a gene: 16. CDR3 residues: CASSIGRRLAGGYPVDEQFF. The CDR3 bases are TGTGCCAGTAGTATAGGCCGTCGACTAGCGGGAGGGTACCCGGTTGATGAGCAGTTCTTC.

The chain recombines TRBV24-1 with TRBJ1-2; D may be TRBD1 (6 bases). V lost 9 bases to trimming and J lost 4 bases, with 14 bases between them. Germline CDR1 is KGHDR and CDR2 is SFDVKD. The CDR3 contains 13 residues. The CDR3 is CATSDRRSYGYTF. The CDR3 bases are TGTGCCACCTCCGACAGGAGATCCTATGGCTACACCTTC.

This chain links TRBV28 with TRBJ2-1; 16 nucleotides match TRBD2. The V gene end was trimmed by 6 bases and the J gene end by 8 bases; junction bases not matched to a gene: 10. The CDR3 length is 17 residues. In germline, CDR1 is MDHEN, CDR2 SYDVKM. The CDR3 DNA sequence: TGTGCCAGCAGGGGGACTAGCGGGAGGGCCTTAGCCCATGAGCAGTTCTTC. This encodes CASRGTSGRALAHEQFF.

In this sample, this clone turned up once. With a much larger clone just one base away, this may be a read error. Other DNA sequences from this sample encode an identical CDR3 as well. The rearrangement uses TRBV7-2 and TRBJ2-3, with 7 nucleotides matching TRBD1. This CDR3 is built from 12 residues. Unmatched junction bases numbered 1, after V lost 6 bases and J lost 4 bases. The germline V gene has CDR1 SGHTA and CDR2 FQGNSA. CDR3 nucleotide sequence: TGTGCCAGCAGTCAGGGGGCAGATACGCAGTATTTT. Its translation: CASSQGADTQYF.

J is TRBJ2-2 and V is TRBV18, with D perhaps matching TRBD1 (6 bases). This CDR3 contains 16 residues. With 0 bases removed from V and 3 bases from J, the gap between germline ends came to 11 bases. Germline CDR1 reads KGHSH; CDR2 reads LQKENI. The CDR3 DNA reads TGTGCCAGCTCACCACCGCGACAGGAGGACACCGGGGAGCTGTTTTTT. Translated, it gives CASSPPRQEDTGELFF.

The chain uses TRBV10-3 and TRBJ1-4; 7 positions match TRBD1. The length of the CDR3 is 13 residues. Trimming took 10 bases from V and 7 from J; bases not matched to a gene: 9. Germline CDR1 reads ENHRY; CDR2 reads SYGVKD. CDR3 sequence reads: CASHGTVTEKLFF. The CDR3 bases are TGTGCCAGCCACGGGACAGTGACTGAAAAACTGTTTTTT.

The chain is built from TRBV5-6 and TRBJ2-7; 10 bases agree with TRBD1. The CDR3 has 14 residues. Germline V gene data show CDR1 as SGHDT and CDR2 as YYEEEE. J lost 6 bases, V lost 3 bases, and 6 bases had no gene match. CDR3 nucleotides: TGTGCCAGCAGCTGGGGACAGGGGACGGGCGAGCAGTACTTC. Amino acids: CASSWGQGTGEQYF.